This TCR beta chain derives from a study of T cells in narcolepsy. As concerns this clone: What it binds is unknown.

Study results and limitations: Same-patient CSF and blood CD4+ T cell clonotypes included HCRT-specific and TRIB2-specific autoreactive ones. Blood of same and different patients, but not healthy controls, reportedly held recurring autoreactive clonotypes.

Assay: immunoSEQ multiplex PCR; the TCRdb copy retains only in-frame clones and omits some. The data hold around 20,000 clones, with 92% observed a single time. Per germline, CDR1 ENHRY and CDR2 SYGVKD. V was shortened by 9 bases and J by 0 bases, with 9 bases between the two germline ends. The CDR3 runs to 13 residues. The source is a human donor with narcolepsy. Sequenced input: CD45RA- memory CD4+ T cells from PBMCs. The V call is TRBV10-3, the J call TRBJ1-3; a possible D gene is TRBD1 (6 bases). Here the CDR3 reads CAIGTPSGNTIYF. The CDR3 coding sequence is TGTGCCATAGGGACACCCTCTGGAAACACCATATATTTT.